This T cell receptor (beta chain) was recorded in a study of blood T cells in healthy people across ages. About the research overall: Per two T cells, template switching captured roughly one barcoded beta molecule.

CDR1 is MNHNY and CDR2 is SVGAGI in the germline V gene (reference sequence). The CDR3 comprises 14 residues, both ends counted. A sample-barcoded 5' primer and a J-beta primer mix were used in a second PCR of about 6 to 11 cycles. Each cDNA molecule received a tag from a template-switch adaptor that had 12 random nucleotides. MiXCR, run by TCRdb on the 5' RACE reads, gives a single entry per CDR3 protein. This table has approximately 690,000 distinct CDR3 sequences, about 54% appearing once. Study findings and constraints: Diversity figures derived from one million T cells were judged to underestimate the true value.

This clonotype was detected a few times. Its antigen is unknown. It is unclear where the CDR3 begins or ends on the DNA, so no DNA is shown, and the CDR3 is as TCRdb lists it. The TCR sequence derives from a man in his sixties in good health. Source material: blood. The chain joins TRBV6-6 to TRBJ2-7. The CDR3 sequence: CASSSSDSTYEQYF.